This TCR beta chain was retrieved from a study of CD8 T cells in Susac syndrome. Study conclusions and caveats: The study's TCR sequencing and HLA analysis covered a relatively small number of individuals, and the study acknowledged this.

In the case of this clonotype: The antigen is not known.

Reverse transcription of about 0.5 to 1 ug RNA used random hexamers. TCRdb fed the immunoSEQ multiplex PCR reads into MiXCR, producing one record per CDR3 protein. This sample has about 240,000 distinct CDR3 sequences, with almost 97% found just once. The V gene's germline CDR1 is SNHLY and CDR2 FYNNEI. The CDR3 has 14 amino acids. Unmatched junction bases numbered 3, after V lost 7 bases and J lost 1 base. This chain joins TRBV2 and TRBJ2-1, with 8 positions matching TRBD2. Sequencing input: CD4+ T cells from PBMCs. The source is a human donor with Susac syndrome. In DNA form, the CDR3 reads TGTGCCAGCAAGCGGGAGAGGTCCTACAATGAGCAGTTCTTC. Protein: CASKRERSYNEQFF. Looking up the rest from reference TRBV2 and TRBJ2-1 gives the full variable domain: EPEVTQTPSHQVTQMGQEVILRCVPISNHLYFYWYRQILGQKVEFLVSFYNNEISEKSEIFDDQFSVERPDGSNFTLKIRSTKLEDSAMYFCASKRERSYNEQFFGPGTRLTVL.